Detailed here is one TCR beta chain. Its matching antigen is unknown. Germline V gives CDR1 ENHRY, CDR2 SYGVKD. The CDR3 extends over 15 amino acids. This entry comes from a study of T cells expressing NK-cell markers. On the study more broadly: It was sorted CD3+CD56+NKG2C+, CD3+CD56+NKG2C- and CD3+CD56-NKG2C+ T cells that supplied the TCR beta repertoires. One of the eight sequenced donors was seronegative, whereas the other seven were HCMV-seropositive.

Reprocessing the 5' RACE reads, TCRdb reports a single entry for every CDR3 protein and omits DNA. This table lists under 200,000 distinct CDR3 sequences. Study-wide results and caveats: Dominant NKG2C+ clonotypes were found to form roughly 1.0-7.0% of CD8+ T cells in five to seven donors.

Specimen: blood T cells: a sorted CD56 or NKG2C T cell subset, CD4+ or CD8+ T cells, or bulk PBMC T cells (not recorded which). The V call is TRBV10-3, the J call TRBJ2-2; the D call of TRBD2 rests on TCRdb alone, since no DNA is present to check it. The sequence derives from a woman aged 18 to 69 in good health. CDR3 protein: CAISELAGAGGELFF.